One sample yielded the 21 T cell receptor beta chains listed below, sequenced in a study of cytomegalovirus exposure and HLA in healthy donors. PCR amplification relied on 60 Vbeta primers (plus 13 Jbeta primers). Here immunoSEQ multiplex PCR was the method, and the copy in TCRdb shows in-frame clones only, minus some. Here the sample spans 130,000 or so clones, around 77% being singletons. The sequenced sample consisted of PBMCs. These receptors were collected from a man aged 18 to 29 in good health and CMV-seropositive.

V gene TRBV29-1 combines with J gene TRBJ1-1, with a possible D match to TRBD1 (5 bases). Germline V gene data show CDR1 as SQVTM and CDR2 as ANQGSEA. The CDR3 has 15 residues. Trimming took off 5 bases at V and 3 bases at J, with 19 bases between the two ends. The CDR3 region is CSVPLTGGKYTEAFF. CDR3 nucleotide sequence: TGCAGCGTTCCTCTAACAGGAGGGAAGTACACTGAAGCTTTCTTT. Drawing the rest from reference TRBV29-1 and TRBJ1-1, the complete variable domain is SAVISQKPSRDICQRGTSLTIQCQVDSQVTMMFWYRQQPGQSLTLIATANQGSEATYESGFVIDKFPISRPNLTFSTLTVSNMSPEDSSIYLCSVPLTGGKYTEAFFGQGTRLTVV.

The V call is TRBV4-2, the J call TRBJ2-5; the match to TRBD2 covers 7 bases. Germline values: CDR1 LGHNA, CDR2 YNFKEQ. J lost 2 bases, V lost 1 base, and 4 bases had no gene match. This CDR3 spans 15 amino acids. In nucleotides, the CDR3 is TGTGCCAGCAGCCAAGTTCTGGGGGGGCAAGAGACCCAGTACTTC. Translated: CASSQVLGGQETQYF.

This rearrangement joins TRBV10-3 to TRBJ2-2; 7 bases map to TRBD2. Germline CDR1 reads ENHRY; CDR2 reads SYGVKD. V lost 4 bases to trimming and J lost 6 bases; unmatched junction nucleotides: 5. This CDR3 spans 14 amino acids. The CDR3 nucleotides are TGTGCCATCAGTGTGCAGGGAGGGCCCGGGGAGCTGTTTTTT. Its protein is CAISVQGGPGELFF.

The chain couples TRBV6-5 to TRBJ2-7; tentatively, D is TRBD1 (6 bases). CDR1 MNHEY and CDR2 SVGAGI come from the germline V gene. The length of the CDR3 is 14 residues. The germline V and J ends were trimmed by 0 bases and 5 bases, with 11 bases remaining between them. In nucleotides, the CDR3 is TGTGCCAGCAGTTACTCGCAGGGGCAGAACGAGCAGTACTTC. This sequence encodes CASSYSQGQNEQYF.

The rearrangement links TRBV7-6 to TRBJ1-6; no definite D call. Germline loops: CDR1 SGHVS, CDR2 FNYEAQ. This CDR3 is 17 amino acids long. With 0 bases removed from V and 5 bases from J, the gap between germline ends came to 14 bases. Written as DNA, the CDR3 is TGTGCCAGCAGCTTAGCGCCCCTTGCGAAAAATAATTCACCCCTCCACTTT. Amino acids: CASSLAPLAKNNSPLHF. The whole variable domain, remainder taken from reference TRBV7-6 and TRBJ1-6, is GAGVSQSPRYKVTKRGQDVALRCDPISGHVSLYWYRQALGQGPEFLTYFNYEAQQDKSGLPNDRFSAERPEGSISTLTIQRTEQRDSAMYRCASSLAPLAKNNSPLHFGNGTRLTVT.

This clone appeared a few times. The chain has TRBV9 and TRBJ1-2; 11 bases are shared with TRBD1. The ends lost 5 bases at V and 4 bases at J; junction bases unmatched: 7. Germline CDR1 SGDLS, CDR2 YYNGEE. The CDR3 is 15 residues long. Here the CDR3 reads CASSYGQGAGYGYTF. The DNA of the CDR3 is TGTGCCAGCAGTTACGGACAGGGGGCTGGCTATGGCTACACCTTC.

A single count supports this clone. V gene TRBV6-1 combines with J gene TRBJ1-1; TRBD1 agrees at 9 bases. From germline, CDR1 is MNHNS and CDR2 SASEGT. CDR3 length: 14 residues. J was trimmed by 4 bases and V by 6 bases; bases with no gene match: 6. CDR3 nucleotide sequence: TGTGCCAGCAGACCACAGGGGGCTAGCACTGAAGCTTTCTTT. Encoded protein: CASRPQGASTEAFF.

The rearrangement links TRBV11-1 to TRBJ1-1; 7 bases are a match to TRBD1. The CDR3 extends over 14 amino acids. Germline values: CDR1 SGHAT, CDR2 FQDESV (reference sequence). After removal of 3 bases from V and 3 bases from J, the junction contained 4 bases not matched to a gene. CDR3 nucleotide sequence: TGTGCCAGCAGCTTGGAGGGGGCGTACACTGAAGCTTTCTTT. It encodes CASSLEGAYTEAFF.

The gene calls are TRBV5-1 and TRBJ2-7; 8 bases map to TRBD2. The CDR3 consists of 14 residues. Losses at the gene ends were 4 bases for V and 5 bases for J; bases not matched to a gene: 8. Germline V gene sequence: CDR1 SGHRS, CDR2 YFSETQ. DNA for the CDR3: TGCGCCAGCAGCCTCAGCGGGAGACCCAACGAGCAGTACTTC. Translating it yields CASSLSGRPNEQYF. Complete variable domain (other parts from reference TRBV5-1 and TRBJ2-7): KAGVTQTPRYLIKTRGQQVTLSCSPISGHRSVSWYQQTPGQGLQFLFEYFSETQRNKGNFPGRFSGRQFSNSRSEMNVSTLELGDSALYLCASSLSGRPNEQYFGPGTRLTVT.

The rearrangement links TRBV6-6 to TRBJ1-5; D perhaps matches TRBD1 (6 bases). V was pared by 6 bases and J by 9 bases, with 24 bases between. Germline CDR1 reads MNHNY; CDR2 reads SVGAGI (reference sequence). CDR3 length equals 16 residues. Here the CDR3 DNA reads TGTGCCAGCAGACATACGATCCGGGACACCGGGCGGCCCCAGCATTTT. Its translation is CASRHTIRDTGRPQHF.

The chain carries TRBV6-1 and TRBJ2-2, with 10 positions matching TRBD2. The length of the CDR3 is 18 residues. V lost 2 bases to trimming and J lost 4 bases; unmatched junction nucleotides: 10. Germline CDR1 MNHNS, CDR2 SASEGT. The CDR3 DNA follows: TGTGCCAGCAGTGAATGGCTAGCGGGGGCGGCAGTCACCGGGGAGCTGTTTTTT. Translation: CASSEWLAGAAVTGELFF.

The chain couples TRBV2 to TRBJ1-6; D gene unclear. CDR3 length equals 13 residues. Germline assignment: CDR1 SNHLY and CDR2 FYNNEI. V was trimmed by 4 bases and J by 8 bases, leaving 9 bases between them. CDR3 sequence (DNA): TGTGCCAGCAGTGCTGAGGAGCATTCACCCCTCCACTTT. As protein: CASSAEEHSPLHF.

The chain has TRBV5-1 and TRBJ1-5, with D possibly being TRBD1 (6 bases). The length of the CDR3 is 14 residues. The germline V gene has CDR1 SGHRS and CDR2 YFSETQ. Trimming shortened V by 0 bases and J by 5 bases, and 9 bases separated the two germline ends. CDR3 in amino acids: CASSLGQGHQPQHF. The CDR3 DNA sequence: TGCGCCAGCAGCTTGGGTCAGGGGCATCAGCCCCAGCATTTT.

This chain connects TRBV4-1 to TRBJ2-5, with TRBD1 matching 7 bases. Trimming took 0 bases from V and 11 from J; bases not matched to a gene: 12. CDR3 length: 15 amino acids. Per germline, CDR1 MGHRA and CDR2 YSYEKL. In nucleotides, the CDR3 is TGCGCCAGCAGCCAAGACTCTGGGACAGACCCGGGGCAGTACTTC. This gives the protein CASSQDSGTDPGQYF.

This clone showed up just once. The chain combines TRBV13 with TRBJ2-1; TRBD2 aligns across 7 bases. The V segment lost 8 bases and the J segment 9 bases; nucleotides outside the gene matches: 19. CDR3 length: 16 amino acids. CDR1 and CDR2 from the germline V gene are PRHDT and FYEKMQ (reference sequence). The CDR3 DNA follows: TGTGCCAGCTCCCAAACCGGGGAGGGCCCGGGTAGTGAGCAGTTCTTC. It is translated as CASSQTGEGPGSEQFF.

CDR3 in DNA: TGTGCCAGCAGTCTAACCATTTTGGGGACAGGGGAGAACGAGCAGTACTTC. Translated, it gives CASSLTILGTGENEQYF. The chain carries TRBV28 and TRBJ2-7; 10 bases are shared with TRBD1. The germline gives CDR1 MDHEN, CDR2 SYDVKM. V shed 5 bases and J 5 bases; nucleotides not matched to a gene: 15. The CDR3 has 17 residues.

The chain links TRBV28 to TRBJ2-2; no firm D call. Trimming removed 6 bases from V and 2 bases from J, with 19 bases in between. CDR3 length equals 17 residues. The germline gives CDR1 MDHEN, CDR2 SYDVKM. The CDR3 DNA is TGTGCCAGCAGCCCCCGGGTCCTTAAAATAAACACCGGGGAGCTGTTTTTT. This translates into CASSPRVLKINTGELFF.

The chain links TRBV5-6 to TRBJ2-1; 8 nucleotides match TRBD2. The CDR3 runs to 17 residues. Trimming at V came to 4 bases and at J to 0 bases, leaving 9 bases not matched to a gene. CDR1 is SGHDT, CDR2 YYEEEE, per germline. In nucleotides, the CDR3 is TGTGCCAGCAGCCCCGGGCTAGCGGGTAGCTCCTACAATGAGCAGTTCTTC. Its translation: CASSPGLAGSSYNEQFF.

Worth noting for this clone: One end of the junction varies from germline; a read error may be responsible. The chain combines TRBV7-9 with TRBJ1-2, with 7 bases aligning to TRBD1. The CDR3 has 16 amino acids. Germline loops: CDR1 SEHNR, CDR2 FQNEAQ (reference sequence). CDR3 sequence: CSSSLARDRVGYGYTF. CDR3 DNA: TGTTCCAGCAGCTTAGCGCGAGACAGGGTCGGGTATGGCTACACCTTC.

V gene TRBV6-1 combines with J gene TRBJ2-7, with 7 bases identical to TRBD2. This CDR3 region has 15 residues. The germline CDR1 and CDR2 sequences are MNHNS and SASEGT. With 4 bases clipped from V and 2 bases from J, the junction kept 8 bases outside the gene matches. The CDR3 DNA is TGTGCCAGCAGTGCGTTTGCGGGGGAAGCCTACGAGCAGTACTTC. It specifies CASSAFAGEAYEQYF.

This clone occurred a few times. This rearrangement joins TRBV28 to TRBJ2-7, with a possible D match to TRBD1 (5 bases). Trimming removed 9 bases at V and 4 bases at J, with 10 bases between. The CDR3 length is 11 residues. In germline, CDR1 is MDHEN, CDR2 SYDVKM. The chain's CDR3 is CASWTPYEQYF. The CDR3 DNA is TGTGCCAGTTGGACACCTTACGAGCAGTACTTC.